This entry lists 6 T cell receptor beta chains sequenced from one sample in a study of tumor-infiltrating lymphocytes in primary liver carcinoma. Extraction also yielded germline DNA, while blood RNA was obtained from unsorted whole blood. A constant-region primer served to make TCR beta cDNA from about 490 ng total RNA. For TCR beta, libraries were produced by three nested multiplex PCR rounds using slightly modified ARM-PCR. For around 11 cycles apiece, the opening two PCR rounds ran with TRBV1-TRBV30 forward primers and a C-beta reverse primer. MiXCR, applied by TCRdb to the multiplex PCR reads, yields one record per CDR3 protein. The sample includes around 330,000 distinct CDR3 sequences, approximately 60% seen only once; the top ten take roughly 9%. The sequencing input was peripheral blood. The receptors were sampled from a man in his forties with primary liver carcinoma and hepatitis B virus infection.

CDR3 DNA: TGTGCCAGCAGCTTATCCGATAGCAATCAGCCCCAGCATTTT. This codes for CASSLSDSNQPQHF. This chain joins TRBV7-9 and TRBJ1-5; D is unclear. V gave up 2 bases and J gave up 0 bases, with 5 bases separating them. The CDR3 loop spans 14 amino acids. Germline V gene sequence: CDR1 SEHNR, CDR2 FQNEAQ (reference sequence).

The J gene is TRBJ1-1, the V gene TRBV12-3 or TRBV12-4; 8 bases match TRBD1. The CDR3 sequence is 14 residues long. The J segment lost 4 bases and the V segment lost 6 bases, leaving 7 bases of the junction unmatched. CDR3 sequence reads: CASSPGGKGTEAFF. The CDR3 DNA is TGTGCCAGCAGCCCAGGGGGCAAGGGCACTGAAGCTTTCTTT.

For this clonotype: A much larger clone lies a single base off, so this may be a read error. This chain connects TRBV28 to TRBJ2-7, with D possibly matching TRBD1 (6 bases). Trimming cost V 2 bases and J 2 bases, with 13 bases left between them. The CDR3 has 15 residues. CDR1 MDHEN and CDR2 SYDVKM come from the germline V gene. The CDR3 loop is CASSLLGTLTYEQYF. In DNA form, the CDR3 reads TGTGCCAGCAGTTTACTGGGGACACTTACCTACGAGCAGTACTTC.

In the case of this clonotype: This may be a read error, as it is one base from a much larger clone. The chain uses TRBV6-2 or TRBV6-3 and TRBJ2-1; D gene uncertain. V dropped 5 bases and J dropped 7 bases, with 12 bases sitting between them. This CDR3 comprises 13 residues. Germline V gene data show CDR1 as MNHEY and CDR2 as SVGEGT. Here the CDR3 reads CASSAPGVNEQFF. The CDR3 coding sequence is TGTGCCAGCAGTGCCCCTGGGGTTAATGAGCAGTTCTTC.

The chain carries TRBV29-1 and TRBJ2-7; weak D call: TRBD1 (7 bases). The germline CDR1 and CDR2 sequences are SQVTM and ANQGSEA. The CDR3 length is 13 residues. V gave up 4 bases and J gave up 13 bases, with 23 bases separating them. CDR3 nucleotide sequence: TGCAGCGTTGGCCAGGGGGGAACGGGGGAGCGCTACTTC. Amino acid sequence: CSVGQGGTGERYF.

This clonotype came up once. An end of the junction differs from the germline gene, which may be a read error. The V call is TRBV28, the J call TRBJ1-6, with D tentatively TRBD1 (6 bases). The CDR3 loop spans 12 amino acids. Germline assignment: CDR1 MDHEN and CDR2 SYDVKM. CDR3 in DNA: TGTACCAGCTACAGGGCAAACTCACCCCTCCACTTT. Its protein product is CTSYRANSPLHF.